The 17 T cell receptor beta chains below were found in one sample sequenced in a study of T cell repertoires in cytomegalovirus infection. One entry per CDR3 protein, called by TCRdb with MiXCR from the reads. The sample comprises approximately 190,000 distinct CDR3 sequences, 8% to 10% of which are singletons, and approximately 4.6% rests with the top ten. Sequenced: PBMCs. The source is a human donor in good health (CMV status not recorded). Some clones in this sample may be carry-over from other donors' samples.

This clonotype was found many times. The V call is TRBV11-2, the J call TRBJ1-1, with 12 positions matching TRBD1. Germline CDR1 reads SGHAT; CDR2 reads FQNNGV. The CDR3 is 14 residues long. V was clipped by 4 bases and J by 5 bases; unmatched bases: 2. The CDR3 nucleotides are TGTGCCAGCAGCTGGGACAGGGGGCCGACTGAAGCTTTCTTT. Its translation: CASSWDRGPTEAFF.

The V and J genes are TRBV4-3 and TRBJ2-7, with D hard to call. V lost 0 bases and J 3 bases, leaving 12 bases between the germline ends. The CDR3 sequence is 15 residues long. Germline loops: CDR1 LGHNA, CDR2 YSLEER. CDR3 coding DNA: TGCGCCAGCAGCCAAGAACTGGGAAAAAACTACGAGCAGTACTTC. Translated, it gives CASSQELGKNYEQYF.

This clonotype has only a few counts. V usage is TRBV11-2 and J usage is TRBJ1-1; no clear D. CDR3 size: 14 residues. The ends were cut back, 5 bases at V and 0 bases at J, with 10 bases in the middle. Germline V CDR1 and CDR2: SGHAT, FQNNGV. The CDR3 region is CASSRLDLNTEAFF. The CDR3, as DNA: TGTGCCAGCAGCCGACTGGATTTGAACACTGAAGCTTTCTTT. Combining the CDR3 with reference TRBV11-2 and TRBJ1-1 gives the whole variable domain EAGVAQSPRYKIIEKRQSVAFWCNPISGHATLYWYQQILGQGPKLLIQFQNNGVVDDSQLPKDRFSAERLKGVDSTLKIQPAKLEDSAVYLCASSRLDLNTEAFFGQGTRLTVV.

This clonotype was seen more than once but under ten times. The gene calls are TRBV28 and TRBJ2-5, with a tentative D call TRBD2 (5 bases). The germline gives CDR1 MDHEN, CDR2 SYDVKM. The CDR3 covers 14 residues. With 6 bases removed from V and 2 bases from J, the gap between germline ends came to 13 bases. The CDR3 reads CASRSGGTQETQYF. The DNA of the CDR3 is TGTGCCAGCAGATCTGGAGGAACGCAAGAGACCCAGTACTTC.

The table lists this clonotype with a few counts. V usage is TRBV14 and J usage is TRBJ2-7; D remains ambiguous. Trimming stripped 4 bases from V and 3 bases from J, with 13 bases between. CDR1 is SGHDN and CDR2 is FVKESK in the germline V gene. The CDR3 runs 14 residues. The CDR3 loop reads CASSPYVYGYEQYF. The DNA of the CDR3 is TGTGCCAGCAGCCCTTACGTTTATGGCTACGAGCAGTACTTC.

The chain recombines TRBV20-1 with TRBJ2-2; D gene unclear. Per germline, CDR1 DFQATT and CDR2 SNEGSKA (reference sequence). V shed 0 bases and J shed 4 bases, with 12 bases lying between them. This CDR3 contains 15 residues. The CDR3 DNA is TGCAGTGCTAGAGATAAGCTAGTAGGCACCGGGGAGCTGTTTTTT. It specifies CSARDKLVGTGELFF.

This rearrangement joins TRBV18 to TRBJ2-3; 9 bases align to TRBD1. The germline gives CDR1 KGHSH, CDR2 LQKENI. V lost 3 bases and J lost 8; bases outside the gene matches: 12. The CDR3 extends over 16 amino acids. The CDR3 DNA reads as TGTGCCAGCTCACCGGCTCGGGGACAGGGATCAAGTACGCAGTATTTT. It encodes CASSPARGQGSSTQYF.

This CDR3 is CAWSELRTGDGYTF. CDR3 bases: TGTGCCTGGAGTGAACTCAGGACAGGGGATGGCTACACCTTC. The chain recombines TRBV30 with TRBJ1-2; 9 bases match TRBD1. Germline V lookup: CDR1 GTSNPN, CDR2 SVGIG (reference sequence). Trimming at V came to 1 base and at J to 6 bases, leaving 6 bases not matched to a gene. CDR3 length equals 14 residues. Full variable domain (missing parts from reference TRBV30 and TRBJ1-2): SQTIHQWPATLVQPVGSPLSLECTVEGTSNPNLYWYRQAAGRGLQLLFYSVGIGQISSEVPQNLSASRPQDRQFILSSKKLLLSDSGFYLCAWSELRTGDGYTFGSGTRLTVV.

Ten or more counts support this clonotype. V usage is TRBV5-6 and J usage is TRBJ2-3, with D possibly matching TRBD2 (5 bases). The CDR3 covers 13 residues. The V gene lost 2 bases and the J gene lost 1 base, with 5 bases spanning the gap. Per germline, CDR1 SGHDT and CDR2 YYEEEE. The CDR3 DNA reads as TGTGCCAGCAGCTTCGGGGGCACAGATACGCAGTATTTT. Protein: CASSFGGTDTQYF.

This rearrangement joins TRBV15 to TRBJ1-1; no reliable D call. The V gene lost 0 bases and the J gene lost 3 bases, with 8 bases spanning the gap. The CDR3 totals 14 residues. Per the germline V gene, CDR1 is LNHNV and CDR2 is YYDKDF (reference sequence). The DNA for the CDR3 is TGTGCCACCAGCAGAGAATTGAGGGACACTGAAGCTTTCTTT. Encoded protein: CATSRELRDTEAFF.

In regard to this clonotype: It may be a read error: a sequence one base away is much more abundant. The rearrangement uses TRBV14 and TRBJ1-1, with D possibly being TRBD1 (5 bases). CDR1 and CDR2 from the germline V gene are SGHDN and FVKESK. V was cut by 0 bases and J by 6 bases, with 8 bases left in between. This CDR3 comprises 13 residues. The CDR3 protein is CASSQELGAEAFF. CDR3 in DNA: TGTGCCAGCAGCCAAGAGCTGGGGGCTGAAGCTTTCTTT.

Comment on this clonotype: With a much larger clone just one base away, this may be a read error. The chain couples TRBV6-5 to TRBJ2-7, with 9 bases aligning to TRBD2. The CDR3 sequence is 16 residues long. Germline V CDR1 and CDR2: MNHEY, SVGAGI. The CDR3 nucleotides read TGTGCCTGCAGTTACTCGAGTAGCGGGAGCTCCTACGAGCAGTACTTC. Translation gives CACSYSSSGSSYEQYF.

This clonotype was seen many times. The chain has TRBV7-6 and TRBJ2-7, with no clear D. CDR1 is SGHVS, CDR2 FNYEAQ, per germline. This CDR3 is 13 amino acids long. Between the trimmed V and J ends, which lost 2 bases and 5 bases, there was a span of 10 bases. The CDR3 DNA is TGTGCCAGCAGCTTAAACGTCCGCGACGAGCAGTACTTC. Protein product: CASSLNVRDEQYF. Combining the CDR3 with reference TRBV7-6 and TRBJ2-7 gives the whole variable domain GAGVSQSPRYKVTKRGQDVALRCDPISGHVSLYWYRQALGQGPEFLTYFNYEAQQDKSGLPNDRFSAERPEGSISTLTIQRTEQRDSAMYRCASSLNVRDEQYFGPGTRLTVT.

The chain joins TRBV6-2 or TRBV6-3 to TRBJ1-5; unclear D gene. Trimming took off 6 bases at V and 6 bases at J, with 12 bases between the two ends. Germline V gene data show CDR1 as MNHEY and CDR2 as SVGEGT. The CDR3 consists of 13 residues. In DNA, the CDR3 is TGTGCCAGCAGCACTACACCGGTTCAGCCCCAGCATTTT. It codes for CASSTTPVQPQHF.

This clonotype appeared a few times. The V call is TRBV29-1, the J call TRBJ1-2, with D tentatively TRBD1 (5 bases). Germline CDR1 SQVTM, CDR2 ANQGSEA. The CDR3 spans 13 residues. The germline V and J ends were trimmed by 2 bases and 3 bases, with 10 bases remaining between them. In DNA form, the CDR3 reads TGCAGCGTTGAATCTAGAGGGGACTATGGCTACACCTTC. Translated, it gives CSVESRGDYGYTF.

Ten or more counts support this clonotype. V and J are TRBV12-3 or TRBV12-4 and TRBJ2-7; 7 bases fit TRBD2. The J segment lost 2 bases and the V segment lost 6 bases, leaving 1 base of the junction unmatched. The CDR3 loop spans 12 amino acids. The CDR3 loop is CASRGGTYEQYF. The CDR3 nucleotides are TGTGCCAGCAGGGGAGGGACCTACGAGCAGTACTTC.

This clonotype has more than one count but fewer than ten. This chain uses TRBV7-8 with TRBJ1-1, with D unclear. Trimming took 5 bases from V and 5 from J, leaving 18 bases between them. The CDR3 spans 15 residues. CDR1 and CDR2 (germline): SGHVS, FQNEAQ. CDR3 sequence (DNA): TGTGCCAGCAGCCCAGGATTGGAGGCAGAAACTGAAGCTTTCTTT. Its protein is CASSPGLEAETEAFF.